The 20 T cell receptor beta chains below come from one sample, sequenced in a study of cytomegalovirus exposure and HLA in healthy donors. 13 Jbeta primers and 60 Vbeta primers were used for the PCR. TCRdb keeps only in-frame clones here, not all; method: immunoSEQ multiplex PCR. The profile shows around 150,000 clones, approximately 83% of them singletons. The sample consisted of PBMCs. These receptors were collected from a man aged 35 to 55 in good health and CMV-seronegative.

The rearrangement joins TRBV13 to TRBJ1-6, with 8 bases that match TRBD1. CDR3 length: 16 residues. V was pared by 1 base and J by 7 bases, with 6 bases of the junction left unmatched. In germline, CDR1 is PRHDT, CDR2 FYEKMQ (reference sequence). This CDR3 is CASSLDQGAGNSPLHF. For the CDR3, the DNA is TGTGCCAGCAGCTTAGACCAGGGGGCGGGCAATTCACCCCTCCACTTT.

The chain links TRBV6-1 to TRBJ2-7; TRBD1 matches at 8 bases. The germline V gene has CDR1 MNHNS and CDR2 SASEGT. Trimming cost V 6 bases and J 2 bases; bases outside gene matches: 9. CDR3 length equals 15 residues. The CDR3 sequence is CASREGRDRTYEQYF. The CDR3 DNA sequence: TGTGCCAGCAGGGAGGGCCGGGACAGGACCTACGAGCAGTACTTC.

For the CDR3, the DNA is TGCGCCAGCAGTCTCCAGGGTCTGTGGGATCAGCCCCAGCATTTT. Translating gives CASSLQGLWDQPQHF. The genes are TRBV5-1 and TRBJ1-5; D is perhaps TRBD1 (5 bases). Trimming removed 5 bases from V and 5 bases from J, with 17 bases in between. Germline CDR1 is SGHRS and CDR2 is YFSETQ. This CDR3 is built from 15 residues.

In its sample, this clone was seen a few times. V and J are TRBV4-3 and TRBJ1-1; TRBD1 matches 7 bases. Per the germline V gene, CDR1 is LGHNA and CDR2 is YSLEER. V was clipped by 4 bases and J by 4 bases; unmatched bases: 9. The CDR3 is 15 residues long. CDR3 coding DNA: TGCGCCAGCAGCCTGGGTGTGACAGGGCGCACTGAAGCTTTCTTT. Residues: CASSLGVTGRTEAFF.

The V and J genes are TRBV19 and TRBJ1-6; 10 bases line up with TRBD1. Germline trimming cut 1 base from V and 11 bases from J; bases unmatched to any gene: 5. This CDR3 is 15 amino acids long. Germline V CDR1 and CDR2: LNHDA, SQIVND (reference sequence). CDR3 sequence: CASSIGQGAGAPLHF. CDR3 DNA sequence: TGTGCCAGTAGTATAGGACAGGGGGCTGGTGCACCCCTCCACTTT.

The chain combines TRBV30 with TRBJ1-2, with 10 bases fitting TRBD1. Trimming took 2 bases from V and 6 from J; bases not matched to a gene: 6. Germline-derived CDR1 and CDR2 are GTSNPN and SVGIG (reference sequence). This CDR3 region has 14 residues. The CDR3 sequence is CAWSRFGTGDGYTF. CDR3 nucleotide sequence: TGTGCCTGGAGTAGGTTCGGGACAGGGGATGGCTACACCTTC.

The chain uses TRBV27 and TRBJ1-5; D is possibly TRBD1 (6 bases). The CDR3 contains 15 residues. Between the trimmed V and J ends, which lost 3 bases and 2 bases, there was a span of 11 bases. CDR1 is MNHEY, CDR2 SMNVEV, per germline (reference sequence). The CDR3 region is CASSLTTGRNQPQHF. The CDR3 coding sequence is TGTGCCAGCAGTTTGACGACAGGACGCAATCAGCCCCAGCATTTT.

This CDR3 reads CASSVRSGGEKLFF. CDR3 DNA sequence: TGTGCCAGCAGCGTACGATCCGGGGGGGAAAAACTGTTTTTT. The gene calls are TRBV9 and TRBJ1-4, with a weak D call TRBD1 (5 bases). V was trimmed by 1 base and J by 8 bases, leaving 12 bases between them. CDR3 size: 14 residues. Looked up from germline, CDR1 is SGDLS and CDR2 is YYNGEE.

The chain joins TRBV2 to TRBJ1-1; TRBD1 matches at 8 bases. V shed 3 bases, J shed 1 base, and the junction held 1 base outside the gene matches. This CDR3 has 14 residues. The germline gives CDR1 SNHLY, CDR2 FYNNEI. CDR3 sequence (DNA): TGTGCCAGCAGTGAGCAGGGGGCGAACACTGAAGCTTTCTTT. Protein sequence: CASSEQGANTEAFF.

For this clone: The junction departs from germline at one end; a sequencing error may be responsible. The chain carries TRBV29-1 and TRBJ1-1; possible D gene TRBD1, 5 bases. The CDR3 length is 13 residues. Germline V gene sequence: CDR1 SQVTM, CDR2 ANQGSEA. CDR3 region: CSVEDSTTSEAFF. As DNA, the CDR3 is TGCAGCGTAGAAGACAGCACTACAAGTGAAGCTTTCTTT.

This chain links TRBV4-2 with TRBJ2-5; TRBD2 agrees at 12 bases. Germline values: CDR1 LGHNA, CDR2 YNFKEQ. The CDR3 contains 18 residues. The ends lost 0 bases at V and 3 bases at J; junction bases unmatched: 8. CDR3 amino acids: CASSQERLAGGPEETQYF. The CDR3 bases are TGTGCCAGCAGCCAAGAGAGGCTAGCGGGAGGGCCGGAAGAGACCCAGTACTTC.

The chain has TRBV4-1 and TRBJ2-1; a weak D match, TRBD2 (6 bases). From germline, CDR1 is MGHRA and CDR2 YSYEKL. The CDR3 is made up of 16 amino acids. V dropped 0 bases and J dropped 5 bases, with 14 bases sitting between them. CDR3 protein: CASSQDVGRIDNEQFF. DNA of the CDR3: TGCGCCAGCAGCCAAGATGTGGGGAGGATCGACAATGAGCAGTTCTTC.

Comments on this clone: The junction does not match germline at one end; this may be a read error. The genes are TRBV19 and TRBJ1-2; D perhaps matches TRBD1 (6 bases). CDR1 is LNHDA and CDR2 is SQIVND in the germline V gene (reference sequence). This CDR3 is 12 amino acids long. CDR3 DNA: TGTGCCAGTACCTTAGACAGGTCGGAATTTGCCTTC. It translates to CASTLDRSEFAF.

V gene TRBV2 combines with J gene TRBJ2-2; D might be TRBD2 (7 bases). Germline loops: CDR1 SNHLY, CDR2 FYNNEI. The CDR3 sequence is 17 residues long. Trimming removed 4 bases at V and 6 bases at J, with 21 bases between. CDR3 nucleotide sequence: TGTGCCAGCAGTGCCCCGTGGGGGGGGCTTAACCCCGGGGAGCTGTTTTTT. This gives the protein CASSAPWGGLNPGELFF.

The chain links TRBV4-3 to TRBJ2-1; maybe TRBD2 (6 bases). Trimming pared 4 bases from V and 12 bases from J, leaving 13 bases between. CDR3 length: 12 residues. Germline-derived CDR1 and CDR2 are LGHNA and YSLEER. The CDR3 loop reads CASSPTGGGQFF. CDR3 coding DNA: TGCGCCAGCAGCCCGACCGGGGGTGGGCAGTTCTTC.

The rearrangement uses TRBV15 and TRBJ2-2; TRBD2 matches 11 bases. The germline CDR1 and CDR2 sequences are LNHNV and YYDKDF (reference sequence). V gave up 9 bases and J gave up 5 bases; unmatched junction bases: 5. The CDR3 length is 14 residues. CDR3 nucleotides: TGTGCCACAGGGACTAGCGGTATTACCGGGGAGCTGTTTTTT. Its translation: CATGTSGITGELFF.

The rearrangement uses TRBV4-3 and TRBJ1-1; 7 positions agree with TRBD1. Looked up from germline, CDR1 is LGHNA and CDR2 is YSLEER. V lost 0 bases to trimming and J lost 13 bases; unmatched junction nucleotides: 8. The CDR3 totals 13 residues. CDR3 amino acids: CASSQETGFEGFF. DNA for the CDR3: TGCGCCAGCAGCCAAGAGACAGGGTTTGAGGGTTTCTTT.

To note about this clone: The junction and the germline gene differ at one end; a read error may be behind it. Other nucleotide sequences from this sample produce the same CDR3. The chain carries TRBV18 and TRBJ1-6; D unclear. The CDR3 sequence is 15 residues long. The V gene's germline CDR1 is KGHSH and CDR2 LQKENI. CDR3 bases: TGTGCCAGTTCACCTATGGCACGCCAGGAAGGCACCCTCCACTTT. Its protein is CASSPMARQEGTLHF.

The chain joins TRBV5-1 to TRBJ2-1; 7 bases align to TRBD2. The CDR3 spans 16 residues. The V segment lost 3 bases and the J segment 0 bases; nucleotides outside the gene matches: 6. The germline V gene has CDR1 SGHRS and CDR2 YFSETQ. DNA for the CDR3: TGCGCCAGCAGCTGGGACTACAGCGACTCCTACAATGAGCAGTTCTTC. Protein: CASSWDYSDSYNEQFF.

This clone was counted a few times. The CDR3 protein is CASSPARVGEQYF. CDR3 coding DNA: TGTGCCAGCAGCCCAGCGAGGGTTGGCGAGCAGTACTTC. This chain uses TRBV14 with TRBJ2-7; D may be TRBD2 (5 bases). The germline CDR1 and CDR2 sequences are SGHDN and FVKESK. The CDR3 is 13 amino acids. V was trimmed by 4 bases and J by 6 bases, leaving 13 bases between them.